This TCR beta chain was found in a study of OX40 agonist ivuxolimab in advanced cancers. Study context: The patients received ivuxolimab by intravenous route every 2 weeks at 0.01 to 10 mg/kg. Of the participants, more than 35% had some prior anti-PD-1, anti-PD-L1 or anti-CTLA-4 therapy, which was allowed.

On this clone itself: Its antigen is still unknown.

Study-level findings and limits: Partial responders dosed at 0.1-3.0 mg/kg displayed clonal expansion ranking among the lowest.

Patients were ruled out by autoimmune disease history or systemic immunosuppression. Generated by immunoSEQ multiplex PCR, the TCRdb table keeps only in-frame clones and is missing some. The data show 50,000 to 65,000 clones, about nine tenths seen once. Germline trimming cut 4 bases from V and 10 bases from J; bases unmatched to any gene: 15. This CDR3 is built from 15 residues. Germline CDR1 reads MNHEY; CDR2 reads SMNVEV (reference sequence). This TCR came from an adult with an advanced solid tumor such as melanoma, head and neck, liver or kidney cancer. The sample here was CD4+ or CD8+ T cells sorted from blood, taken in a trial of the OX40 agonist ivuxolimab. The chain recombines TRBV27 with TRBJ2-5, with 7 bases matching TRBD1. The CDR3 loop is CASSSMGQPLKGQYF. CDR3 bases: TGTGCCAGCAGTTCTATGGGACAGCCACTGAAAGGCCAGTACTTC.